A single sample gave rise to the 16 T cell receptor beta chains below, sequenced in a study of blood T cells in healthy people across ages (dated by TCRdb to about 2015). The library was prepared using 5' RACE. Sequencing used an Illumina HiSeq 2500. A second PCR of roughly 7 to 11 cycles was performed with a sample-barcoded 5' primer and a J-beta primer mix. Using fastp at Q25 and MiXCR, TCRdb reprocessed the public reads and kept productive beta chains. Merged by CDR3 protein, the rows form single entries marked with the most common genes and DNA. The sample table records 550,000 to 650,000 distinct CDR3 sequences; about 30% of these occur just once. The ten largest clones capture around 14% of the sample. Source material: blood. Receptor source: a woman older than 75 in good health.

As concerns this clonotype: Relative to the germline gene, one junction end is altered; a read error may explain this. V gene TRBV20-1 combines with J gene TRBJ1-2; tentative D call: TRBD1 (6 bases). This CDR3 region has 13 residues. The germline V gene encodes CDR1 DFQATT and CDR2 SNEGSKA (reference sequence). CDR3 in amino acids: CSAFMARGNGHTF. CDR3 DNA: TGCAGTGCTTTCATGGCCAGGGGTAATGGCCACACCTTC.

The table lists this clonotype with a few counts. This chain links TRBV20-1 with TRBJ1-2; TRBD1 is a possible D gene (5 bases). Germline loops: CDR1 DFQATT, CDR2 SNEGSKA (reference sequence). This CDR3 comprises 12 residues. As DNA, the CDR3 is TGCAGGGGGGGGGACCCTTCGAATCGCTACACCTTC. Protein sequence: CRGGDPSNRYTF.

With respect to this clonotype: This clone may be a read error of a much larger clone one base away. As the CDR3 is not closed by the conserved phenylalanine or tryptophan, this likely results from a read error. The rearrangement links TRBV6-5 to TRBJ1-5, with D unclear. V was cut by 2 bases and J by 4 bases, with 9 bases left in between. The CDR3 consists of 14 residues. Looked up from germline, CDR1 is MNHEY and CDR2 is SVGAGI. The CDR3 DNA reads as TGTGCCAGCAGTTACGATCAGAGGAATCAGCCCCAGCATTGT. Amino acids: CASSYDQRNQPQHC.

This clonotype showed up many times. This chain links TRBV4-1 with TRBJ2-1, with TRBD2 matching 8 bases. The CDR3 sequence is 14 residues long. V lost 1 base, J lost 9 bases, and 5 bases stayed unmatched. CDR1 MGHRA and CDR2 YSYEKL come from the germline V gene. As DNA, the CDR3 is TGCGCCAGCAGCCAAGCGGGGGGGCCTGCTGAGCAGTTCTTC. Encoded protein: CASSQAGGPAEQFF.

In the case of this clonotype: Mismatch with germline at one junction end may stem from a read error. V and J are TRBV3-1 and TRBJ2-1; 7 bases are a match to TRBD2. CDR1 and CDR2 (germline): LGHDT, YNNKEL (reference sequence). The CDR3 totals 17 residues. The CDR3 sequence is CAGSQEPAGSSYNEQFF. For the CDR3, the DNA is TGTGCCGGCAGCCAAGAACCAGCGGGGAGCTCCTACAATGAGCAGTTCTTC.

This clonotype was picked up many times. The chain has TRBV7-3 and TRBJ2-1, with TRBD2 as a possible D gene (6 bases). Trimming cost V 3 bases and J 5 bases, with 17 bases left between them. Germline V gene sequence: CDR1 SGHTA, CDR2 FQGTGA. This CDR3 comprises 16 residues. CDR3: CASSLSPGLPDNEQFF. DNA for the CDR3: TGTGCCAGCAGCTTGAGTCCCGGACTACCCGACAATGAGCAGTTCTTC.

This clonotype was counted at least ten times. The rearrangement uses TRBV7-9 and TRBJ2-3; D is undetermined. The CDR3 covers 13 residues. CDR1 is SEHNR, CDR2 FQNEAQ, per germline (reference sequence). The germline V and J ends were trimmed by 4 bases and 4 bases, with 9 bases remaining between them. The CDR3 sequence: CASSSPYPDTQYF. CDR3 coding DNA: TGTGCCAGCAGCTCCCCTTATCCAGATACGCAGTATTTT.

This clonotype was recorded at least ten times. The chain joins TRBV12-3 or TRBV12-4 to TRBJ2-7; D gene uncertain. With 3 bases removed from V and 6 bases from J, the gap between germline ends came to 15 bases. The CDR3 covers 14 residues. The CDR3 bases are TGTGCCAGCAGTTTGGACGGACCAGAAGGCGAGCAGTACTTC. This codes for CASSLDGPEGEQYF.

The chain carries TRBV20-1 and TRBJ2-7; 11 bases map to TRBD2. V was clipped by 3 bases and J by 3 bases; unmatched bases: 7. CDR1 is DFQATT and CDR2 is SNEGSKA in the germline V gene (reference sequence). The CDR3 totals 15 residues. CDR3 residues: CSARKLAGDVYEQYF. CDR3 nucleotide sequence: TGCAGTGCTAGGAAACTAGCGGGAGATGTCTACGAGCAGTACTTC.

The count of this clonotype is one. The chain carries TRBV9 and TRBJ1-5; possibly TRBD1 for D (5 bases). V lost 4 bases and J lost 4, with 9 bases in between. CDR3 length equals 13 residues. Per the germline V gene, CDR1 is SGDLS and CDR2 is YYNGEE. The CDR3 DNA reads TGTGCCAGCAGCACGAGGGGAAATCAGCCCCAGCATTTT. Its translation is CASSTRGNQPQHF.

This clonotype was observed at least ten times. The chain recombines TRBV5-1 with TRBJ1-5; D uncertain. V lost 0 bases and J 5 bases, leaving 12 bases between the germline ends. The CDR3 runs to 15 residues. The germline V gene encodes CDR1 SGHRS and CDR2 YFSETQ. CDR3 DNA sequence: TGCGCCAGCAGCTTGGAAGGGAGGGTTCATCAGCCCCAGCATTTT. It yields the protein CASSLEGRVHQPQHF.

To note about this clonotype: This could be a read error, since a much larger clone is one nucleotide away. This chain links TRBV28 with TRBJ2-1; D is ambiguous. The length of the CDR3 is 13 residues. CDR1 is MDHEN, CDR2 SYDVKM, per germline. Trimming removed 8 bases at V and 3 bases at J, with 11 bases between. The CDR3 nucleotides read TGTGCCAGCGGTACTTTTGGCTACAATGAGCAGTTCTTC. Protein: CASGTFGYNEQFF.

The genes are TRBV2 and TRBJ1-4; TRBD1 matches 9 bases. CDR1 is SNHLY, CDR2 FYNNEI, per germline. The V gene end was trimmed by 9 bases and the J gene end by 8 bases; junction bases not matched to a gene: 7. There are 13 residues in the CDR3. CDR3 DNA: TGTGCCAGTCCGGGACAGGGAGGAGAAAAACTGTTTTTT. Protein: CASPGQGGEKLFF.

This clonotype was counted ten times or more. J is TRBJ1-5 and V is TRBV7-6; unclear D gene. Germline assignment: CDR1 SGHVS and CDR2 FNYEAQ. V was pared by 5 bases and J by 2 bases, with 19 bases between. This CDR3 contains 17 residues. The DNA for the CDR3 is TGTGCCAGCAGCCCGGTAGTGACTTCCAGCGGCAATCAGCCCCAGCATTTT. Translation: CASSPVVTSSGNQPQHF.

Comments on this clonotype: Given a much more abundant clone one base away, this may be a read error. The chain couples TRBV7-2 to TRBJ1-1; D call uncertain. The germline CDR1 and CDR2 sequences are SGHTA and FQGNSA. The length of the CDR3 is 13 residues. The CDR3 spells CAGSVRSGTEAFF. CDR3 nucleotides: TGTGCCGGCAGCGTCAGGTCGGGCACTGAAGCTTTCTTT.

The rearrangement links TRBV4-1 to TRBJ1-1, with 7 bases matching TRBD1. V dropped 3 bases and J dropped 5; count of bases not matched to a gene: 6. Germline lookup yields CDR1 MGHRA and CDR2 YSYEKL. CDR3 length equals 14 residues. The CDR3 loop is CASSQGRQGTEAFF. The CDR3 nucleotides read TGCGCCAGCAGCCAGGGCCGACAGGGAACTGAAGCTTTCTTT.